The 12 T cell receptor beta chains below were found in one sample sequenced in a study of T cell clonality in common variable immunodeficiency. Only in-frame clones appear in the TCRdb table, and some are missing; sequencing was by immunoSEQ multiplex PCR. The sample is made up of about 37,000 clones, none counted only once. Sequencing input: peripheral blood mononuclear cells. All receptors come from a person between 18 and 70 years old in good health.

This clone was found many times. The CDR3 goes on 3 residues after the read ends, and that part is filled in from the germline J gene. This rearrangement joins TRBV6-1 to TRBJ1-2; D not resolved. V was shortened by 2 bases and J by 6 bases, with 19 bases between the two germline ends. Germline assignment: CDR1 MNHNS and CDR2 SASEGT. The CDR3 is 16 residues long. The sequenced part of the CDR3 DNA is TGTGCCAGCAGTGAACGAAGATGGAGACCGAGCGATGGC. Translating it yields CASSERRWRPSDG. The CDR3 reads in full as CASSERRWRPSDGYTF.

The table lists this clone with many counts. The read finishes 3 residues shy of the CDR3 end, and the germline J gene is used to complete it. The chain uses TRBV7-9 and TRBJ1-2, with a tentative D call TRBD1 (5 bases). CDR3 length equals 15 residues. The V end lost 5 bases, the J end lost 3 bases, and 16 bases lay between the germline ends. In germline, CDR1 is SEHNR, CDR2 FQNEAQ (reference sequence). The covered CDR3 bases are TGTGCCAGCAGCGCATCGGCGAGGGGATACTATGGC. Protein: CASSASARGYYG. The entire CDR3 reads CASSASARGYYGYTF.

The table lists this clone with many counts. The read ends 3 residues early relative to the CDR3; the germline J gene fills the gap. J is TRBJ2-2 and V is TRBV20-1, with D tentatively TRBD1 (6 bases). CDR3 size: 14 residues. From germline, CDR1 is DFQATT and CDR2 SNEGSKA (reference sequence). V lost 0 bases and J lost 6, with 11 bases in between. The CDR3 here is CSARDGSGAGELFF. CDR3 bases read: TGCAGTGCTAGAGACGGGTCAGGGGCCGGGGAG.

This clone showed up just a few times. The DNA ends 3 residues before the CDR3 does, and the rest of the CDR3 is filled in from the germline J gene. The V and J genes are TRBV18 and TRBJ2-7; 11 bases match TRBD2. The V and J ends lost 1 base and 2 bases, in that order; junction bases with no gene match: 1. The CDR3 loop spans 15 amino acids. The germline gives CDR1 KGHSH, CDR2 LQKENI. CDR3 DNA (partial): TGTGCCAGCTCACCACGACTAGCGGGAACCTACGAG. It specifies CASSPRLAGTYE. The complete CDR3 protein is CASSPRLAGTYEQYF.

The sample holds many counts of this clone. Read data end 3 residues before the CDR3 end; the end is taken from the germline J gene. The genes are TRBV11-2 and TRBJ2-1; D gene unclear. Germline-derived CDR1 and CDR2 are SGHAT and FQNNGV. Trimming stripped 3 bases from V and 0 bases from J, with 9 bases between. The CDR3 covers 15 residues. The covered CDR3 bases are TGTGCCAGCAGCTTTGACCCTAGCTCCTACAATGAG. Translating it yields CASSFDPSSYNE. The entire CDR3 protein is CASSFDPSSYNEQFF.

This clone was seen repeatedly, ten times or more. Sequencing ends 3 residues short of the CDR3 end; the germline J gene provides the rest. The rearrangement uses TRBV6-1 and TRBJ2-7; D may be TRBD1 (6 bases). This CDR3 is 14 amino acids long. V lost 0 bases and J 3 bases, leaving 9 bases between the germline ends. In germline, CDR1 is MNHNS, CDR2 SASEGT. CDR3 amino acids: CASSEAHRDYEQYF. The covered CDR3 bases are TGTGCCAGCAGTGAAGCCCACAGGGACTACGAG.

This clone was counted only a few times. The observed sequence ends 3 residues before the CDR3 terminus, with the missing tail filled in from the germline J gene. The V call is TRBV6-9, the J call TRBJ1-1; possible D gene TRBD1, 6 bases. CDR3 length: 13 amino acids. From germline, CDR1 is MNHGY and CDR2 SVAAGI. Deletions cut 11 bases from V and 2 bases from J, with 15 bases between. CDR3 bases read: TGTGCCCCCCGCAGGGGAAAAAACACTGAA. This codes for CAPRRGKNTE. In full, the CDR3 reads CAPRRGKNTEAFF.

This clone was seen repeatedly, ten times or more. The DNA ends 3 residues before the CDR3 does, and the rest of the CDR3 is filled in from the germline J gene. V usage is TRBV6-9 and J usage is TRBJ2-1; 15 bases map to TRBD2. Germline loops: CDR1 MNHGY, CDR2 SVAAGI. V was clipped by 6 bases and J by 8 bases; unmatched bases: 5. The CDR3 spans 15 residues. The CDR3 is CASRAGLAGGHEQFF. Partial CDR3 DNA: TGTGCCAGCAGGGCCGGACTAGCGGGAGGGCATGAG.

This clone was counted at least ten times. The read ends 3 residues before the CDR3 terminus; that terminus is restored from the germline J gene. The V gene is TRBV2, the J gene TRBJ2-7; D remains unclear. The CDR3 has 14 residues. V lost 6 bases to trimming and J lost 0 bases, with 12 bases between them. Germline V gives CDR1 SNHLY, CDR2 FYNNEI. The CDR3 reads CASRADTTSYEQYF. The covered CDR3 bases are TGTGCCAGCAGGGCAGACACGACCTCCTACGAG.

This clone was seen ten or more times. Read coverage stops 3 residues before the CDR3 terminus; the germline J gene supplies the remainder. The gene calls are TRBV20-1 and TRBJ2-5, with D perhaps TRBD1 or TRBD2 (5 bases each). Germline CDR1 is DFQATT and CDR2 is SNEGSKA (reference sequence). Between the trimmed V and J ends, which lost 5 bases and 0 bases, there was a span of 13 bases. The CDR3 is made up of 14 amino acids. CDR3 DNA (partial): TGCAGTGCTTACCGAGGGGCGTACCAAGAGACC. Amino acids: CSAYRGAYQET. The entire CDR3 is CSAYRGAYQETQYF.

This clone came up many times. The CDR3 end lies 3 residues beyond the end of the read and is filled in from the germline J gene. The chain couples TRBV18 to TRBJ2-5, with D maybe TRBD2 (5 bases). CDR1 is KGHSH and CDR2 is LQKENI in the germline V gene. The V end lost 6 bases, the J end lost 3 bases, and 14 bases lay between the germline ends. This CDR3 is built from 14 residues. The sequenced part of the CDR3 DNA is TGTGCCAGCTCGCCTAGGGTCGGGGAAGAGACC. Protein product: CASSPRVGEET. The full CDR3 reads CASSPRVGEETQYF. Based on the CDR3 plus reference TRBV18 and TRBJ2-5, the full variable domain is NAGVMQNPRHLVRRRGQEARLRCSPMKGHSHVYWYRQLPEEGLKFMVYLQKENIIDESGMPKERFSAEFPKEGPSILRIQQVVRGDSAAYFCASSPRVGEETQYFGPGTRLLVL.

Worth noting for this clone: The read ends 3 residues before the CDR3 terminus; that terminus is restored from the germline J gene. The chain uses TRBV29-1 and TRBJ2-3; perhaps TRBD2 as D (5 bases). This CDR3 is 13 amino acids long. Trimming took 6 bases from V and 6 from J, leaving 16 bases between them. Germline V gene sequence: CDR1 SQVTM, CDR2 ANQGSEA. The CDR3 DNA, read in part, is TGCAGCGTCCGACGTCGCCGAGGGGATACG. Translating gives CSVRRRRGDT. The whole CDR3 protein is CSVRRRRGDTQYF.